The source of this T cell receptor beta chain is a study of T cell clonotyping in hematopoietic cell transplantation. Repertoires were generated with immunoSEQ multiplex PCR, while TCRdb's copy carries only in-frame clones and drops some. The repertoire has roughly 1,500 clones, around 84% of them found once; the top ten carry just over 5%. The V end was cut by 5 bases, the J end by 4 bases, with 11 bases between. This CDR3 has 13 amino acids. Germline V gene sequence: CDR1 MNHEY, CDR2 SMNVEV (reference sequence). The TCR sequence derives from a male patient between 25 and 39 years old who had an allogeneic stem cell transplant, so T cells may come from the graft donor. Some clones in this sample may be carry-over from other donors' samples. J is TRBJ1-1 and V is TRBV27; D not certain. Source: PBMCs, taken 30 days after allogeneic stem cell transplant. CDR3 residues: CASSATPFTEAFF. CDR3 sequence (DNA): TGTGCCAGCAGTGCCACGCCCTTCACTGAAGCTTTCTTT.